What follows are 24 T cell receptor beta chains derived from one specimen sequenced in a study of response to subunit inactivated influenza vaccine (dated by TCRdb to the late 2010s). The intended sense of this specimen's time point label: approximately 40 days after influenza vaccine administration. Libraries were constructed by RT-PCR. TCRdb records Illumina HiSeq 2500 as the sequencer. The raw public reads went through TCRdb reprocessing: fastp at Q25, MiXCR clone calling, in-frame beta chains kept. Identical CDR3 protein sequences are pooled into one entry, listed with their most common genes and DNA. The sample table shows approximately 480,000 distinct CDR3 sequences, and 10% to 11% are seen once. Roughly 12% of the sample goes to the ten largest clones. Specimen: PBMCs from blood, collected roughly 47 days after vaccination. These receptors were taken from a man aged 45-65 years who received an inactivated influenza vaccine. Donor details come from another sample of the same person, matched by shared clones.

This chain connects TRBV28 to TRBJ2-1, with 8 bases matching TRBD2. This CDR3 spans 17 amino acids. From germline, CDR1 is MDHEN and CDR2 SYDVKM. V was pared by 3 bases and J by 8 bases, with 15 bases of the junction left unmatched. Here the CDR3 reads CASSLWGLVGELDEQFF. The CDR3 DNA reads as TGTGCCAGCAGTTTGTGGGGACTAGTGGGAGAATTGGATGAGCAGTTCTTC.

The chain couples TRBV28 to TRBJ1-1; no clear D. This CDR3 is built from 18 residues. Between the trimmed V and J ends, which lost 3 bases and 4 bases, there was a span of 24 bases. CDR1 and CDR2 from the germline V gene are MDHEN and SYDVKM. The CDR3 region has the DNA TGTGCCAGCAGTTTCGAGTTGTTAGGGAGGCCCACCAGCACTGAAGCTTTCTTT. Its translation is CASSFELLGRPTSTEAFF.

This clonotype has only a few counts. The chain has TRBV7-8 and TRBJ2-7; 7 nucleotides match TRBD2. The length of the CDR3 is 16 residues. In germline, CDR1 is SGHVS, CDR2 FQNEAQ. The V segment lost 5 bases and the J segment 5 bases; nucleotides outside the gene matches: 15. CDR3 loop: CASSPSLAGEGNEQYF. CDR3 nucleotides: TGTGCCAGCAGCCCTAGTCTGGCGGGAGAAGGAAACGAGCAGTACTTC.

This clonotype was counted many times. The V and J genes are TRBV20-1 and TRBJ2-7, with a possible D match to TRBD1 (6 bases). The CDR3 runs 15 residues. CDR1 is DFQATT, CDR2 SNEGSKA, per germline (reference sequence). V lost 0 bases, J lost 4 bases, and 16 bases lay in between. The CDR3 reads CSARDTYRASYEQYF. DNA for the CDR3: TGCAGTGCTAGAGATACGTACAGGGCGTCTTACGAGCAGTACTTC.

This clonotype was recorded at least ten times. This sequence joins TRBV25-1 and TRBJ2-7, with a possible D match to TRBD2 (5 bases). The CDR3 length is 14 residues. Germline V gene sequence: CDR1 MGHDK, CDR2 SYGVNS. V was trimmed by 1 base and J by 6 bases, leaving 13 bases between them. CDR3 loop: CASSESETRGEQYF. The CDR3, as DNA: TGTGCCAGCAGTGAATCCGAGACACGGGGCGAGCAGTACTTC.

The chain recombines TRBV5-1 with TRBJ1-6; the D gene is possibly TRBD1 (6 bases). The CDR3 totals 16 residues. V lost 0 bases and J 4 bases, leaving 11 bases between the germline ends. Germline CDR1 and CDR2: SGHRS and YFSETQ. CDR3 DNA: TGCGCCAGCAGCTTGGGGACAGACCATTATAATTCACCCCTCCACTTT. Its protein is CASSLGTDHYNSPLHF. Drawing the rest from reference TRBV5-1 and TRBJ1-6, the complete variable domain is KAGVTQTPRYLIKTRGQQVTLSCSPISGHRSVSWYQQTPGQGLQFLFEYFSETQRNKGNFPGRFSGRQFSNSRSEMNVSTLELGDSALYLCASSLGTDHYNSPLHFGNGTRLTVT.

The CDR3 nucleotides are TGCGCCAGCAGCGGACGGACTAGCGGGGCCGGCAATGAGCAGTTCTTC. Protein product: CASSGRTSGAGNEQFF. The chain uses TRBV4-1 and TRBJ2-1; 12 bases fit TRBD2. Germline CDR1 is MGHRA and CDR2 is YSYEKL. V was clipped by 5 bases and J by 6 bases; unmatched bases: 8. The CDR3 covers 16 residues.

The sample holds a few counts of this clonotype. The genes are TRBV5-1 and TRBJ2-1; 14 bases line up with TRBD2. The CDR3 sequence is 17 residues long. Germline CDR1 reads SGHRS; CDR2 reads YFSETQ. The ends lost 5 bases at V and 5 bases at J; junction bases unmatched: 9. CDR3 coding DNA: TGCGCCAGCAGGGGAGAACCGGGACTAGCGGGGGACAATGAGCAGTTCTTC. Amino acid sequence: CASRGEPGLAGDNEQFF.

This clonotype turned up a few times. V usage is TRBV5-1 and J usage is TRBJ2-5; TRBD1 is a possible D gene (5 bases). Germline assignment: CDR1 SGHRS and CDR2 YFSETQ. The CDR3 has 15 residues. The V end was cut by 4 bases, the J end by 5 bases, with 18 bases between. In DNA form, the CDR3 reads TGCGCCAGCAGCGCCACCCTCAGGGCCGGGGAGACCCAGTACTTC. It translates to CASSATLRAGETQYF.

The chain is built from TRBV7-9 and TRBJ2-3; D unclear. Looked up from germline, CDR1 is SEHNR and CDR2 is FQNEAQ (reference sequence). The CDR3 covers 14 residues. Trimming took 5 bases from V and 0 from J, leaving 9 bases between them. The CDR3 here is CASSPYSSTDTQYF. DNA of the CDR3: TGTGCCAGCAGCCCCTATAGCAGCACAGATACGCAGTATTTT.

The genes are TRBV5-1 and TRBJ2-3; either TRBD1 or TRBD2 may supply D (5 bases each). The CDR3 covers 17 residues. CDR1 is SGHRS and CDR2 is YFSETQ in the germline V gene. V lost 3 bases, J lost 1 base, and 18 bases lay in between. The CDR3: CASSSKPGTYGTDTQYF. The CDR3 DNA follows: TGCGCCAGCAGCTCTAAACCCGGGACCTACGGCACAGATACGCAGTATTTT.

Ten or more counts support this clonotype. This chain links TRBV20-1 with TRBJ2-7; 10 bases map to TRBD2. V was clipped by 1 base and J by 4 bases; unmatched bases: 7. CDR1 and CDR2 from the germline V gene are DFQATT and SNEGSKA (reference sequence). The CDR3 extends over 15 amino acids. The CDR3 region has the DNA TGCAGTGCTAGAGCGGCTAGCGGGGGTAGTTACGAGCAGTACTTC. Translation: CSARAASGGSYEQYF.

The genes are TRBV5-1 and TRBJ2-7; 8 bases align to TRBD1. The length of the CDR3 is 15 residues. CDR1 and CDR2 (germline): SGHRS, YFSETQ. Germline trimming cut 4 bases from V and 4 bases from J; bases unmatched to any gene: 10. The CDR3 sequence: CASSETGEHNYEQYF. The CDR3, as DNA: TGCGCCAGCAGCGAGACAGGGGAACACAATTACGAGCAGTACTTC.

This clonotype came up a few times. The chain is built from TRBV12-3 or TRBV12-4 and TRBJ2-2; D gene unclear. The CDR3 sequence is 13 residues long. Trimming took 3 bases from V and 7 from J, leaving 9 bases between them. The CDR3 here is CASSFGGGGELFF. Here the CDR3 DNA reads TGTGCCAGCAGTTTCGGTGGTGGCGGGGAGCTGTTTTTT.

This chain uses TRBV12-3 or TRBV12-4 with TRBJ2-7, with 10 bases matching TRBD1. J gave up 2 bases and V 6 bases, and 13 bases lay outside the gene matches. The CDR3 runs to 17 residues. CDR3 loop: CASRTGPGTGAAYEQYF. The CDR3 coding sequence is TGTGCCAGCAGGACTGGCCCTGGGACAGGGGCCGCCTACGAGCAGTACTTC.

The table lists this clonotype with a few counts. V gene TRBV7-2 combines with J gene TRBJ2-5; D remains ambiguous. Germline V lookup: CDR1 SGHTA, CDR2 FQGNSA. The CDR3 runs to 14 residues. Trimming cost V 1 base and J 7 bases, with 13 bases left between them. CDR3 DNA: TGTGCCAGCAGCTTAGGTTCGGCCTCCGGGACCCAGTACTTC. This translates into CASSLGSASGTQYF.

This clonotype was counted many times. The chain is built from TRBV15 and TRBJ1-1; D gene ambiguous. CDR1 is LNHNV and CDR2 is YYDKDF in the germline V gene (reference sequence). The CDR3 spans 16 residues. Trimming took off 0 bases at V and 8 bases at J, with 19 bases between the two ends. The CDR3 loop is CATSRDRSYEGPEAFF. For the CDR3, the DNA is TGTGCCACCAGCAGAGATAGGTCTTATGAGGGTCCGGAAGCTTTCTTT.

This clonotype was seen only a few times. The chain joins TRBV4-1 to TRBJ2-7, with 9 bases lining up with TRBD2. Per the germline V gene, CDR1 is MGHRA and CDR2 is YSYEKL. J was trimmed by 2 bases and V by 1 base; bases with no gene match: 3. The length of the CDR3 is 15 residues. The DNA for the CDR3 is TGCGCCAGCAGCCAAGGACTAGCGGCCACCTACGAGCAGTACTTC. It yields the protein CASSQGLAATYEQYF.

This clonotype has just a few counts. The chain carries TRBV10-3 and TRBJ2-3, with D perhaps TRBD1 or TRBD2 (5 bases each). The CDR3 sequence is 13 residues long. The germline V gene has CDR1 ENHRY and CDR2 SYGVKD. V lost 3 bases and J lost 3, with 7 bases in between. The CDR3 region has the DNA TGTGCCATCAGTGATGGGACGACAGATACGCAGTATTTT. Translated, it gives CAISDGTTDTQYF.

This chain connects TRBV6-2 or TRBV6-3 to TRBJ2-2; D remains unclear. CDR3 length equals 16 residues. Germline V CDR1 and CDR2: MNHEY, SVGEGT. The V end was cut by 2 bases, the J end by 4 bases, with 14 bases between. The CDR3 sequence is CASSYTPWQTTGELFF. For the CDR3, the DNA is TGTGCCAGCAGTTACACCCCGTGGCAAACCACCGGGGAGCTGTTTTTT.

The CDR3: CASSQDKLGRGHTDTQYF. CDR3 DNA sequence: TGCGCCAGCAGCCAAGATAAGTTGGGACGGGGCCACACAGATACGCAGTATTTT. The gene calls are TRBV4-3 and TRBJ2-3, with D possibly called TRBD1 or TRBD2 (5 bases each). This CDR3 contains 18 residues. Germline V gives CDR1 LGHNA, CDR2 YSLEER. Trimming took off 0 bases at V and 2 bases at J, with 18 bases between the two ends.

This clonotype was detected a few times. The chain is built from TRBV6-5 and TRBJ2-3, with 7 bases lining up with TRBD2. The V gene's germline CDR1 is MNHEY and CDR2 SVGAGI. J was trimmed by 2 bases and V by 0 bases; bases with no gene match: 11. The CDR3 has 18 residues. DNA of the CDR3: TGTGCCAGCAGTTACTCGAGCCACGGGAGGCCGATCACAGATACGCAGTATTTT. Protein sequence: CASSYSSHGRPITDTQYF.

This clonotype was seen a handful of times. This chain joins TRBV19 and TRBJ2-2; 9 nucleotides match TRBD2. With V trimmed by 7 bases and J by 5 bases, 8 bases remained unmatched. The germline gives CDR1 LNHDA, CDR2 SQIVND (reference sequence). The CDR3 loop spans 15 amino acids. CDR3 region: CASKAGGPRTGELFF. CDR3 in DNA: TGTGCCAGTAAGGCGGGAGGGCCGAGGACCGGGGAGCTGTTTTTT.

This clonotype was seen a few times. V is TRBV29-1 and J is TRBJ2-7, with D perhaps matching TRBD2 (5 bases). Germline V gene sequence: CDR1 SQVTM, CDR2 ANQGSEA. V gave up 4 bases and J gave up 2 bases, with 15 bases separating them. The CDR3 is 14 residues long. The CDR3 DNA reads TGCAGCGTTGCAGGAGGAGGTAGGGCCTACGAGCAGTACTTC. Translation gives CSVAGGGRAYEQYF.